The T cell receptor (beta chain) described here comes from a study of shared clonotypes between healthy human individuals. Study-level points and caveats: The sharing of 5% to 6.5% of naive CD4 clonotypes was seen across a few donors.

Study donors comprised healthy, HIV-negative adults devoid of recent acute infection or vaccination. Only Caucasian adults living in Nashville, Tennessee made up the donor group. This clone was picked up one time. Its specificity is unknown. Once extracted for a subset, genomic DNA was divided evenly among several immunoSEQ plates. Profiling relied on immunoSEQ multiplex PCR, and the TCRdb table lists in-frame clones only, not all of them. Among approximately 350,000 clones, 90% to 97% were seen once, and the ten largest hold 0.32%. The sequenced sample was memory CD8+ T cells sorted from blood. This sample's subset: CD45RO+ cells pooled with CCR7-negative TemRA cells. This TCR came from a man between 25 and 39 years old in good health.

The CDR3 nucleotides read TGTGCCAGCAGCCAGGGGACTAGCGGGATCACAGATACGCAGTATTTT. It translates to CASSQGTSGITDTQYF. The chain uses TRBV5-8 and TRBJ2-3; 13 bases are shared with TRBD2. The V gene end was trimmed by 4 bases and the J gene end by 2 bases; junction bases not matched to a gene: 4. The germline CDR1 and CDR2 sequences are SGHTS and YDEGEE. The CDR3 is made up of 16 amino acids.